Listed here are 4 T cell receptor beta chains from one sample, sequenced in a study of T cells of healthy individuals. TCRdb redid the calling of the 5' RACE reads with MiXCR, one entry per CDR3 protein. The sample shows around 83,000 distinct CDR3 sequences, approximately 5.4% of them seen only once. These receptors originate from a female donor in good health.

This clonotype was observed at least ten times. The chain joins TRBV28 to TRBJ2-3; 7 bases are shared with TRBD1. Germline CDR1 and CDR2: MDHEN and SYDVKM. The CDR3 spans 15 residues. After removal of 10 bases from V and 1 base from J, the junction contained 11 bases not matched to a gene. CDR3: CAIYGSQGGTDTQYF. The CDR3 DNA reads TGTGCCATCTATGGCTCCCAGGGGGGCACAGATACGCAGTATTTT.

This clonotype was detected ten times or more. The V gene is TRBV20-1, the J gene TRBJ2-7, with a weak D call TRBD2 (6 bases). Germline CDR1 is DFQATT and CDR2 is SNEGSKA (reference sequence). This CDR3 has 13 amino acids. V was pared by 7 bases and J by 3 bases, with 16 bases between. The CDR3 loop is CSGIGIADYEQYF. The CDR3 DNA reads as TGCAGTGGCATCGGAATAGCGGACTACGAGCAGTACTTC.

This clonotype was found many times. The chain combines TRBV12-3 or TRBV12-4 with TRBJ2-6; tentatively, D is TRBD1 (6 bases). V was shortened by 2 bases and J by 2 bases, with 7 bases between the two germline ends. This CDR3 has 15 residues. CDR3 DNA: TGTGCCAGCAGTTTAAGGGGGACTGGGGCCAACGTCCTGACTTTC. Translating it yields CASSLRGTGANVLTF.

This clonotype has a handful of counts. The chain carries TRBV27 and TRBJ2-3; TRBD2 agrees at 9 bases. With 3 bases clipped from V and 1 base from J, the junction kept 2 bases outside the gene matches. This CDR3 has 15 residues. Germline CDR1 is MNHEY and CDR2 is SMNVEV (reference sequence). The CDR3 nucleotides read TGTGCCAGCAGTTTTGAGCGGGAGGGCACAGATACGCAGTATTTT. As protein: CASSFEREGTDTQYF.